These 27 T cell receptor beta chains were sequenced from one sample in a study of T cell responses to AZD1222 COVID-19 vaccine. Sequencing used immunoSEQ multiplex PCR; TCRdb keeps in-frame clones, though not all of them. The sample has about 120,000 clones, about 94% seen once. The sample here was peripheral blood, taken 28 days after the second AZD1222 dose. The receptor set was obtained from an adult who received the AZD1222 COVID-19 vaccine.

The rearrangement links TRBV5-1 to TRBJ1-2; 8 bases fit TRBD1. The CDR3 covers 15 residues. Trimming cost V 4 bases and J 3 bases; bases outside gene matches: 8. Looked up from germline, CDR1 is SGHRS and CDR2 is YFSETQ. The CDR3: CASSQKTGAYYGYTF. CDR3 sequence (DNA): TGCGCCAGCAGCCAGAAGACAGGGGCCTACTATGGCTACACCTTC.

In nucleotides, the CDR3 is TGTGCCAGCAGCGCTCCCGGGACTAGCGGGGGGGAGCAGTACTTC. It encodes CASSAPGTSGGEQYF. The chain recombines TRBV9 with TRBJ2-7; 15 bases match TRBD2. The germline V gene has CDR1 SGDLS and CDR2 YYNGEE. After removal of 3 bases from V and 7 bases from J, the junction contained 5 bases not matched to a gene. The CDR3 totals 15 residues.

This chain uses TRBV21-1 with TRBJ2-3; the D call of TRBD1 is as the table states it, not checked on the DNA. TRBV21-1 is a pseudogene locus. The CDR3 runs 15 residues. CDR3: CASRMGQGYRDTQYF. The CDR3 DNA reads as TGTGCCAGCAGGATGGGACAGGGTTATAGAGATACGCAGTATTTT.

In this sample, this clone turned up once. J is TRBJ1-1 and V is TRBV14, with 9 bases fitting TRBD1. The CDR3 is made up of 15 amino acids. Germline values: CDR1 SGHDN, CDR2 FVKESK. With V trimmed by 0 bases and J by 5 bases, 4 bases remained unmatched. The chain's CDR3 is CASSQDWDRATEAFF. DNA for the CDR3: TGTGCCAGCAGCCAAGATTGGGACAGGGCTACTGAAGCTTTCTTT.

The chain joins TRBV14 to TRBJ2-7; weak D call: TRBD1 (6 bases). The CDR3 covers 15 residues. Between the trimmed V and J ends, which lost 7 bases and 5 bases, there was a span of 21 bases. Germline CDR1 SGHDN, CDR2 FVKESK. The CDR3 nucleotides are TGTGCCAGCACGGGATTCGGGACACCCACGGACGAGCAGTACTTC. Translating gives CASTGFGTPTDEQYF.

CDR3 DNA: TGTGCCTGGGACAGGGGCACGTATCAGCCCCAGCATTTT. It is translated as CAWDRGTYQPQHF. This chain uses TRBV30 with TRBJ1-5, with 8 bases fitting TRBD1. V lost 5 bases to trimming and J lost 5 bases; unmatched junction nucleotides: 5. Per germline, CDR1 GTSNPN and CDR2 SVGIG (reference sequence). The CDR3 is 13 amino acids.

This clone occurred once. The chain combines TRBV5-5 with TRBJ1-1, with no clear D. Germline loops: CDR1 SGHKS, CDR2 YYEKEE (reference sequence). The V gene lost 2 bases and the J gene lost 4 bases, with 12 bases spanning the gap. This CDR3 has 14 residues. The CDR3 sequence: CASSFGAGRTEAFF. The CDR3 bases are TGTGCCAGCAGCTTTGGTGCCGGCCGCACTGAAGCTTTCTTT.

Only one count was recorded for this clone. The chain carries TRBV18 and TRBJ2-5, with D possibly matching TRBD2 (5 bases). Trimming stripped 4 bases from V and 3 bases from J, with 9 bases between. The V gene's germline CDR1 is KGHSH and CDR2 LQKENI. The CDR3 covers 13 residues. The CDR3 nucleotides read TGTGCCAGCTCACTCGGACTCAAAGAGACCCAGTACTTC. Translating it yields CASSLGLKETQYF.

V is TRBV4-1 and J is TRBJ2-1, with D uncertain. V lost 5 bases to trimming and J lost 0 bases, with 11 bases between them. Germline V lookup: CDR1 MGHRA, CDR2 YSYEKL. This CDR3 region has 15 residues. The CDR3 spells CASSSRNGSYNEQFF. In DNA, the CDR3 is TGCGCCAGCAGCTCTAGAAACGGCTCCTACAATGAGCAGTTCTTC.

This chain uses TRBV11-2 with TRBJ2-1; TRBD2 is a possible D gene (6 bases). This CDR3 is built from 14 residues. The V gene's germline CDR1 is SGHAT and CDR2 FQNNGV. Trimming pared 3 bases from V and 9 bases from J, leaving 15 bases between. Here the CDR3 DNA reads TGTGCCAGCAGCTTGGGTCGGGGGAGGACTGAGCAGTTCTTC. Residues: CASSLGRGRTEQFF.

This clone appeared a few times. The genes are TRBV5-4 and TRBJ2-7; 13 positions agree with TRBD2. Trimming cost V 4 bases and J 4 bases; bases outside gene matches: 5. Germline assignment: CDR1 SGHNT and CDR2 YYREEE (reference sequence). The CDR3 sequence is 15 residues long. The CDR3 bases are TGTGCCAGCAGCCCCGGGACTAGCGGGATGTACGAGCAGTACTTC. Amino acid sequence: CASSPGTSGMYEQYF. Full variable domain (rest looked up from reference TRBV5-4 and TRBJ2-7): ETGVTQSPTHLIKTRGQQVTLRCSSQSGHNTVSWYQQALGQGPQFIFQYYREEENGRGNFPPRFSGLQFPNYSSELNVNALELDDSALYLCASSPGTSGMYEQYFGPGTRLTVT.

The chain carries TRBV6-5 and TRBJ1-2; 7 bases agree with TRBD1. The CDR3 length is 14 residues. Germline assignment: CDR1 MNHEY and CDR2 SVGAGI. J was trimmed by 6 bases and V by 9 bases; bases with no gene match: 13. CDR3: CASQYRGSSDGYTF. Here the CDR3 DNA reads TGTGCCAGTCAATACAGGGGTTCCTCAGATGGCTACACCTTC.

The CDR3 DNA follows: TGTGCCAGCCGCCAGGACAGAAGCAATCAGCCCCAGCATTTT. It yields the protein CASRQDRSNQPQHF. The rearrangement joins TRBV2 to TRBJ1-5; possibly TRBD1 for D (6 bases). This CDR3 comprises 14 residues. Per germline, CDR1 SNHLY and CDR2 FYNNEI. V lost 8 bases and J 1 base, leaving 12 bases between the germline ends.

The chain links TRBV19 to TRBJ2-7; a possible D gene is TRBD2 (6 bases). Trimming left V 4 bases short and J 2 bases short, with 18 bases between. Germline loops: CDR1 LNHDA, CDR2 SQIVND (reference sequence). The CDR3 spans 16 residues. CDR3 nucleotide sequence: TGTGCCAGTAGTAGTAGGGTCGGGGGAACACCCTACGAGCAGTACTTC. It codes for CASSSRVGGTPYEQYF. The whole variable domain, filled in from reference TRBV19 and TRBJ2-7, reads DGGITQSPKYLFRKEGQNVTLSCEQNLNHDAMYWYRQDPGQGLRLIYYSQIVNDFQKGDIAEGYSVSREKKESFPLTVTSAQKNPTAFYLCASSSRVGGTPYEQYFGPGTRLTVT.

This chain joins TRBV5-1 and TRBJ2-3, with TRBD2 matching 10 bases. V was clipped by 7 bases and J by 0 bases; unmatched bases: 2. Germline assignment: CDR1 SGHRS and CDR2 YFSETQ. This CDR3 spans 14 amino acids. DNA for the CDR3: TGCGCCAGCTTAGCGGGGGGTAGCACAGATACGCAGTATTTT. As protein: CASLAGGSTDTQYF.

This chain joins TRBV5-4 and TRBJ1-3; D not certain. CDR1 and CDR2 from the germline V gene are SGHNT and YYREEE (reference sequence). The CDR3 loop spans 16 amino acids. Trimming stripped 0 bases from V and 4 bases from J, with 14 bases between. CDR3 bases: TGTGCCAGCAGCTTGGCCTCGAGCGGGTCCGGAAACACCATATATTTT. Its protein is CASSLASSGSGNTIYF.

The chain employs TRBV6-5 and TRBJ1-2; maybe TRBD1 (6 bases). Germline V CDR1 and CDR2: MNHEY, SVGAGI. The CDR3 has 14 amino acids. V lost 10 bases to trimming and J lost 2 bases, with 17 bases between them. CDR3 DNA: TGTGCCATCGTGCGAGGGGGAGTCAACTATGGCTACACCTTC. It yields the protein CAIVRGGVNYGYTF.

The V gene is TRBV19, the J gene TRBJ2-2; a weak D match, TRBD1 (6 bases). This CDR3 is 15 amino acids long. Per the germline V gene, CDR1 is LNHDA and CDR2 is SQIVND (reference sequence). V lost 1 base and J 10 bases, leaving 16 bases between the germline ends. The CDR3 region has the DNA TGTGCCAGTAGTATAGTGGGGGCAGACTACCCGGAGCTGTTTTTT. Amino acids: CASSIVGADYPELFF. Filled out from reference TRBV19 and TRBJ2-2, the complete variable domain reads DGGITQSPKYLFRKEGQNVTLSCEQNLNHDAMYWYRQDPGQGLRLIYYSQIVNDFQKGDIAEGYSVSREKKESFPLTVTSAQKNPTAFYLCASSIVGADYPELFFGEGSRLTVL.

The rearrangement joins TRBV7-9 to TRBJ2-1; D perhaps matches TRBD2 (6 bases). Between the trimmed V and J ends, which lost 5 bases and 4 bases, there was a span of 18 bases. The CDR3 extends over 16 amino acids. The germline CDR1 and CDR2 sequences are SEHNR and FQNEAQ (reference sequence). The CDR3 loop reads CASSRPGSGLYNEQFF. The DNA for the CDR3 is TGTGCCAGCAGCCGACCAGGTAGCGGCCTTTACAATGAGCAGTTCTTC.

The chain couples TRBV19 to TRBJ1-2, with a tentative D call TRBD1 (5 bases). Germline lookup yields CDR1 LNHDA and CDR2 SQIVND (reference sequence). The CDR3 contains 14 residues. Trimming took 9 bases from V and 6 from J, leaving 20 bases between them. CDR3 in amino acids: CASQWGQGRNGYTF. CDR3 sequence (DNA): TGTGCCAGCCAATGGGGTCAGGGACGTAATGGCTACACCTTC.

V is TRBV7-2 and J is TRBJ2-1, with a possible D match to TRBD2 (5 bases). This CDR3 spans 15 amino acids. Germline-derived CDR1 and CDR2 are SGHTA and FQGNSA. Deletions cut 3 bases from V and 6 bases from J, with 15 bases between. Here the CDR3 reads CASSFQRTFANEQFF. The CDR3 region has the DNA TGTGCCAGCAGCTTTCAAAGGACTTTCGCCAATGAGCAGTTCTTC.

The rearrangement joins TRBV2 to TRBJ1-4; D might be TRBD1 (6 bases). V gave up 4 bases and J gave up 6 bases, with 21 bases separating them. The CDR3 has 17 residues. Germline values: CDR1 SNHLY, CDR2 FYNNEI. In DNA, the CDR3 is TGTGCCAGCAGTGTTTTGGGCAGGGGCTACGACGATGAAAAACTGTTTTTT. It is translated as CASSVLGRGYDDEKLFF.

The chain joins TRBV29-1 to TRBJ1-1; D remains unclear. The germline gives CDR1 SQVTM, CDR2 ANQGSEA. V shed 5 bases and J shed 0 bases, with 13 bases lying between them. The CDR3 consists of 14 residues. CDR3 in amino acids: CSVYSQLLNTEAFF. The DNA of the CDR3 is TGCAGCGTTTACAGCCAGTTATTGAACACTGAAGCTTTCTTT.

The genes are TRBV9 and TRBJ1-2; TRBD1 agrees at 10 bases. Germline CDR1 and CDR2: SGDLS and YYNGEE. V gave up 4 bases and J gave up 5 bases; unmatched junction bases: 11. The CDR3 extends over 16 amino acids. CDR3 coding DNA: TGTGCCAGCAGCCCTGGGAGAGGGACAGGGGTATATGGCTACACCTTC. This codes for CASSPGRGTGVYGYTF.

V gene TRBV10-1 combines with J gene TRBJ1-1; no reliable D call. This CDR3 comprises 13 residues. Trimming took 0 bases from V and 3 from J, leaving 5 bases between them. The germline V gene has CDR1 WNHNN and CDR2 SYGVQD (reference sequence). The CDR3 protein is CASSESMDTEAFF. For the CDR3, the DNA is TGCGCCAGCAGTGAGTCTATGGACACTGAAGCTTTCTTT.

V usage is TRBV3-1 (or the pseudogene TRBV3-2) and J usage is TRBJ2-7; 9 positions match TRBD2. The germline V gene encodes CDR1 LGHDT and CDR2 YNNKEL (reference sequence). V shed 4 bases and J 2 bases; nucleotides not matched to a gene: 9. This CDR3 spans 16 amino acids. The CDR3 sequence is CASSPNPTSGPYEQYF. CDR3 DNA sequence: TGTGCCAGCAGCCCGAACCCGACTAGCGGACCCTACGAGCAGTACTTC.

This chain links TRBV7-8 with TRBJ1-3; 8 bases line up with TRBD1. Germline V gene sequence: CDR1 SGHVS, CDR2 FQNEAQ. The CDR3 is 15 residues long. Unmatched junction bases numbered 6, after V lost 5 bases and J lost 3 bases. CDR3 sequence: CASSRTGLDGNTIYF. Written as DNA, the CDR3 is TGTGCCAGCAGCCGGACAGGGCTCGATGGAAACACCATATATTTT.